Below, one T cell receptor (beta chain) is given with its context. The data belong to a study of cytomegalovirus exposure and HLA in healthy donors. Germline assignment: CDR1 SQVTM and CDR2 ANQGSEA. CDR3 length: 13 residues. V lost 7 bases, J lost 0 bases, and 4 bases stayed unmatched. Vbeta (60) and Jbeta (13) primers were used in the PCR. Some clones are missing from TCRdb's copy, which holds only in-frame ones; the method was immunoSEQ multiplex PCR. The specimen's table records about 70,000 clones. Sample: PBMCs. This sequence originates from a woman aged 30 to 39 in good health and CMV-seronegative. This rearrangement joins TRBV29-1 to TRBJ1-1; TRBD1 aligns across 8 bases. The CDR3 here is CSGTDRVNTEAFF. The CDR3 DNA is TGCAGCGGAACGGACAGGGTGAACACTGAAGCTTTCTTT.